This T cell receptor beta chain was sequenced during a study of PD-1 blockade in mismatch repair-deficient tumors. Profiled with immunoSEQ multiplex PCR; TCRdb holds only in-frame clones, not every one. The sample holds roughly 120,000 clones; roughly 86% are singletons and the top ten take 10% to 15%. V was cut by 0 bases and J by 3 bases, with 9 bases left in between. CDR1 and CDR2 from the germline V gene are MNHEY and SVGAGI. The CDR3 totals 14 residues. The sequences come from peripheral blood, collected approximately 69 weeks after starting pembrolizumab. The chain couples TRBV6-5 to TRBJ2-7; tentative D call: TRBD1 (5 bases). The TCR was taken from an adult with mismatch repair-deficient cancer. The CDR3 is CASSYSIQGYEQYF. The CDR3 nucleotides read TGTGCCAGCAGTTACTCGATCCAGGGCTACGAGCAGTACTTC.